This passage covers 7 T cell receptor beta chains from one sample sequenced in a study of regulatory T cells in long-lasting Graves disease. Time point here: newly diagnosed GD, antithyroid drugs for less than 3 months. Extracted RNA from PBMCs served as the source of the TCR library. The authors built TCR beta libraries using iRepertoire HTBI primers and Arm-PCR of CDR3 regions. One entry per CDR3 protein, called by TCRdb with MiXCR from the multiplex PCR reads. The sample shows 350,000 to 450,000 distinct CDR3 sequences, more than 13% of them seen only once. These same data were also listed under a study on T cells in Graves' hyperthyroidism and ophthalmopathy.

This material consisted of peripheral blood mononuclear cells (PBMCs), taken at new diagnosis, from a patient treated with antithyroid drugs. The receptors here all came from a woman in her 30s with Graves disease.

This clonotype came up many times. The chain uses TRBV12-5 and TRBJ1-1; unclear D gene. The CDR3 totals 16 residues. The germline CDR1 and CDR2 sequences are LGHNT and FRNRAP. V shed 3 bases and J shed 4 bases, with 18 bases lying between them. CDR3 DNA sequence: TGTGCTAGTGGTTTCGGACGGACGGAAGGGATCACTGAAGCTTTCTTT. It specifies CASGFGRTEGITEAFF.

This clonotype was seen many times. The rearrangement uses TRBV5-5 and TRBJ2-3; the D gene is possibly TRBD2 (7 bases). Germline V gene sequence: CDR1 SGHKS, CDR2 YYEKEE (reference sequence). V was pared by 4 bases and J by 4 bases, with 13 bases between. This CDR3 comprises 14 residues. CDR3 bases: TGTGCCAGCAGCCTGGGGGGGCAGGCAGATACGCAGTATTTT. This sequence encodes CASSLGGQADTQYF.

This clonotype was detected ten times or more. V and J are TRBV11-2 and TRBJ2-7, with D tentatively TRBD1 or TRBD2 (6 bases each). V was cut by 3 bases and J by 2 bases, with 14 bases left in between. The germline gives CDR1 SGHAT, CDR2 FQNNGV. This CDR3 has 15 amino acids. CDR3 sequence (DNA): TGTGCCAGCAGCTTCGCGACTAGGGGGACCTACGAGCAGTACTTC. This gives the protein CASSFATRGTYEQYF.

This clonotype was counted many times. The chain carries TRBV13 and TRBJ2-1; 10 nucleotides line up with TRBD2. V trimming: 5 bases; J trimming: 3 bases; junction bases outside the gene matches: 4. The germline V gene encodes CDR1 PRHDT and CDR2 FYEKMQ (reference sequence). The CDR3 has 15 amino acids. The CDR3 spells CASSHGLAVYNEQFF. DNA for the CDR3: TGTGCCAGCAGCCACGGACTAGCGGTCTACAATGAGCAGTTCTTC.

The rearrangement uses TRBV3-1 and TRBJ1-3; D gene unclear. CDR1 is LGHDT and CDR2 is YNNKEL in the germline V gene (reference sequence). With 0 bases removed from V and 2 bases from J, the gap between germline ends came to 11 bases. The CDR3 contains 16 residues. Here the CDR3 reads CASSQETRITGNTIYF. CDR3 bases: TGTGCCAGCAGCCAAGAGACCAGGATTACTGGAAACACCATATATTTT.

V and J are TRBV4-1 and TRBJ2-1; D not resolved. V shed 1 base and J shed 5 bases, with 6 bases lying between them. The germline V gene has CDR1 MGHRA and CDR2 YSYEKL. This CDR3 is 13 amino acids long. CDR3 coding DNA: TGCGCCAGCAGCCAAGGCCCACACAATGAGCAGTTCTTC. It codes for CASSQGPHNEQFF.

In its sample, this clonotype was seen many times. The chain couples TRBV20-1 to TRBJ2-2, with TRBD2 identical over 10 bases. Germline trimming cut 6 bases from V and 6 bases from J; bases unmatched to any gene: 7. Germline CDR1 and CDR2: DFQATT and SNEGSKA (reference sequence). The CDR3 is 14 residues long. CDR3 sequence: CSAERAGGSGELFF. In nucleotides, the CDR3 is TGCAGTGCGGAGCGAGCGGGAGGGTCCGGGGAGCTGTTTTTT.